The sequence of this T cell receptor beta chain was determined in a study of immune evolution from preneoplasia to lung adenocarcinoma. Premalignant or tumor cells were enriched by macro-dissection after pathologic assessment. TCRdb's copy holds only in-frame clones and misses some; the assay was immunoSEQ multiplex PCR. Of approximately 4,900 clones listed, 85% to 90% were seen once; the top ten hold 2% to 2.5%. The germline V gene has CDR1 SEHNR and CDR2 FQNEAQ (reference sequence). The junction had 8 bases not matched to a gene; V was cut back by 0 bases and J by 6 bases. CDR3 length: 17 residues. Study results and limitations: Normal lung had highest clonality; later lesions appeared denser, more diverse.

A word on this clone: The antigen is undetermined.

The clonotype comes from a person aged 70 to 79 with lung adenocarcinoma. Material: FFPE atypical adenomatous hyperplasia tissue from the lung. Subset of the sample: atypical adenomatous hyperplasia (AAH), lung preneoplasia. The gene calls are TRBV7-9 and TRBJ2-7, with 13 bases fitting TRBD2. CDR3 loop: CASSLARTSGSSGEQYF. In DNA, the CDR3 is TGTGCCAGCAGCTTAGCTCGGACTAGCGGGAGTTCCGGCGAGCAGTACTTC.